This TCR beta chain is drawn from a study of blood T cell repertoires in COVID-19. Sequencing was performed with immunoSEQ multiplex PCR; in TCRdb, only in-frame clones are kept and a portion is missing. In the table there are some 120,000 clones, 80% of which are singletons. Trimming removed 7 bases from V and 5 bases from J, with 15 bases in between. The length of the CDR3 is 13 residues. Germline CDR1 SGHRS, CDR2 YFSETQ. The genes are TRBV5-1 and TRBJ2-5, with D perhaps matching TRBD1 (5 bases). The TCR sequence derives from a man between 65 and 79 years old with acute or convalescent COVID-19. Sequenced sample: peripheral blood. This CDR3 reads CASGQGARETQYF. In nucleotides, the CDR3 is TGCGCCAGCGGCCAAGGGGCGAGGGAGACCCAGTACTTC.